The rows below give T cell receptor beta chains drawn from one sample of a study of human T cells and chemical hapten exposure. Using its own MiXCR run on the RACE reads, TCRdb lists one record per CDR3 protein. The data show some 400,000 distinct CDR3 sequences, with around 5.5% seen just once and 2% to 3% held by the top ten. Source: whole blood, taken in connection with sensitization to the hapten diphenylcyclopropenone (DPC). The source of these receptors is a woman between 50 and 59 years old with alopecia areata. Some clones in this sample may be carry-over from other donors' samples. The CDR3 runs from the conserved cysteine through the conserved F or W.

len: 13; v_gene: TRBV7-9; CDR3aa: CASSARDRGEAFF
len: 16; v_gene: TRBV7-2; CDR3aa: CASSFPRPYLGNTIYF
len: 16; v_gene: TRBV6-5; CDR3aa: CASSYFSGTNTGELFF
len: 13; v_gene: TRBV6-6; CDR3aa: CASSYPQNQPQHF
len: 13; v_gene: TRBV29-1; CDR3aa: CSVSGTSPDTQYF
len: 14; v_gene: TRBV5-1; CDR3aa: CASSWGTGTYEQYF
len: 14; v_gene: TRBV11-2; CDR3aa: CASSPGWTGGVQFF
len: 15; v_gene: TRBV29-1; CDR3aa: CSVELEGVGTDTQYF
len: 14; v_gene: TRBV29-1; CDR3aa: CSLRTGGGGTEAFF
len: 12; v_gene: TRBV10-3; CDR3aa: CAISESARQQYF
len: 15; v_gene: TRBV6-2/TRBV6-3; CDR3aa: CASSSTSGGDNEQFF
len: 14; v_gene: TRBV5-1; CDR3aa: CASSLEVIGGIQYF
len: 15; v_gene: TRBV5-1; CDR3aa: CASSLRLDSSAGYTF
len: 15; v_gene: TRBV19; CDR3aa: CASSISSGGHNEQFF
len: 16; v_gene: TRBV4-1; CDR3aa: CASSQDDRGGVDTQYF
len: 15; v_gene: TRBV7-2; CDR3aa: CASSLVKGAHEKLFF
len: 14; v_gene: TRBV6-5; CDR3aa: CASSFSLANYGYTF
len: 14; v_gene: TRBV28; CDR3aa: CASKGGGSSYEQYF
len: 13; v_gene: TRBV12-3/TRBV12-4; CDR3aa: CATIRDTDYGYTF
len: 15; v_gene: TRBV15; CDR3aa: CATSRGRGSERPQHF
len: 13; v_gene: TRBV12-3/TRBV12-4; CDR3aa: CASIAGGTDTQYF
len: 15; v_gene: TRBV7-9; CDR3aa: CASRGGAQSGETQYF
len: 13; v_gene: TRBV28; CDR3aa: CASSFQGRDTQYF
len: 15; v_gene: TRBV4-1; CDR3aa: CASSQDSGGGSEAFF
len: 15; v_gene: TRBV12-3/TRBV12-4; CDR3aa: CASSSPGGLNTEAFF
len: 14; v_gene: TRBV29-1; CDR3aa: CSVGEGPNNSPLHF
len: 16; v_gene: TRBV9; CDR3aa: CASSRSGSGSFDEQFF
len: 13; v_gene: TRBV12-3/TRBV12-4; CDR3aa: CASSRWGGGLLAF
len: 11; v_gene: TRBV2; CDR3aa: CASLGGREQYF
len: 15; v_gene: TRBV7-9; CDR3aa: CASSLGTESYNEQFF
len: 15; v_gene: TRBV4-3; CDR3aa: CASSQDFGNNQPQHF
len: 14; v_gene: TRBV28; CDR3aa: CASSWAQNTGELFF
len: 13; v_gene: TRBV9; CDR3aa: CASSRTAAPEQFF
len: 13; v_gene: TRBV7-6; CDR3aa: CASSLSPGEKLFF
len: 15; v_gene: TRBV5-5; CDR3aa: CASSTGPGTTYEQYF
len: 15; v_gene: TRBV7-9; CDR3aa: CASSSGLAGSETQYF
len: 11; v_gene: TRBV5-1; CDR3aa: CASSAETEAFF
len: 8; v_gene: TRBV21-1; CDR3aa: CASSRLFF
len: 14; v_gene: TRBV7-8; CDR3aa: CASSRGLAADTQYF
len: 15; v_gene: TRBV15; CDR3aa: CATSRETGVTDTQYF
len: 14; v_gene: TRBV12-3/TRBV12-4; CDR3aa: CASSDRVANYGYTF
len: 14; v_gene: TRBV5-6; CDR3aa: CASSSRQGKETQYF
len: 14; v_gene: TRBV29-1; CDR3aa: CSVEDRTQTYEQYF
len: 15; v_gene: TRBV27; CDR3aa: CASSLLAGAGETQYF
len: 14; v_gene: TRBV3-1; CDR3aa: CASSQGTTTYEQYF
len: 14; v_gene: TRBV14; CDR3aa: CASSQAGKNYEQYF